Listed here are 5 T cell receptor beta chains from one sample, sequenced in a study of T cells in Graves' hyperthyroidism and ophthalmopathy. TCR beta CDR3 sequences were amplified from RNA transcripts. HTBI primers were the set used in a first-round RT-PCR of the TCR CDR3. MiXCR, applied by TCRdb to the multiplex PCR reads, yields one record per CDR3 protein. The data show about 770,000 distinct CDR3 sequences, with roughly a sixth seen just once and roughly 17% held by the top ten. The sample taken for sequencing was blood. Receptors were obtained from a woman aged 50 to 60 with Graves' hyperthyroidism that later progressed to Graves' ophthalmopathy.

In DNA form, the CDR3 reads TGTGCCAGCAGTCCCCCCCGGGGACAGGGCCCTGCAACTAATGAAAAACTGTTTTTT. It is translated as CASSPPRGQGPATNEKLFF. The V and J genes are TRBV7-9 and TRBJ1-4, with 9 bases lining up with TRBD1. V trimming: 6 bases; J trimming: 0 bases; junction bases outside the gene matches: 14. This CDR3 has 19 residues. Germline-derived CDR1 and CDR2 are SEHNR and FQNEAQ (reference sequence).

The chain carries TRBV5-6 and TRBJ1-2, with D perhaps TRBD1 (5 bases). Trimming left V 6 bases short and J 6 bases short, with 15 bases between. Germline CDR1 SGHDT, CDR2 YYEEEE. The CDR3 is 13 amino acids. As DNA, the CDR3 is TGTGCCAGCAACCCCGGGGGTCGGGATGGCTACACCTTC. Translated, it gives CASNPGGRDGYTF.

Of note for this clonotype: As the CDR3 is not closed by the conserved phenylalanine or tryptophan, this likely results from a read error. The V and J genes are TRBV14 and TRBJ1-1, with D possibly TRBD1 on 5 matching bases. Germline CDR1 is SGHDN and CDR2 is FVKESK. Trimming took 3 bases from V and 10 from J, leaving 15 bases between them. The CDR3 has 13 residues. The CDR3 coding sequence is TGTGCCAGCAGCCAGGGCAGGGCCGGTGGAGCTTTCCTT. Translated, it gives CASSQGRAGGAFL.

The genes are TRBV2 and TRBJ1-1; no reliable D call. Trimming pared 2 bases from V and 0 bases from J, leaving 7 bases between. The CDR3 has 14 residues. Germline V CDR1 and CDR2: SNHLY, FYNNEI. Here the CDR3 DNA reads TGTGCCAGCAGTGAACACAAGTTGAACACTGAAGCTTTCTTT. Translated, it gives CASSEHKLNTEAFF.

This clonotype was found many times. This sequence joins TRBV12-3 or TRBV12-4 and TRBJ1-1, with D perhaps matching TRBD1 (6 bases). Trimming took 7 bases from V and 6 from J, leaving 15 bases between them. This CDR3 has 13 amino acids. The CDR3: CASTPGGGPEAFF. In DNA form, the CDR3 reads TGTGCCAGCACCCCGGGGGGGGGGCCTGAAGCTTTCTTT.